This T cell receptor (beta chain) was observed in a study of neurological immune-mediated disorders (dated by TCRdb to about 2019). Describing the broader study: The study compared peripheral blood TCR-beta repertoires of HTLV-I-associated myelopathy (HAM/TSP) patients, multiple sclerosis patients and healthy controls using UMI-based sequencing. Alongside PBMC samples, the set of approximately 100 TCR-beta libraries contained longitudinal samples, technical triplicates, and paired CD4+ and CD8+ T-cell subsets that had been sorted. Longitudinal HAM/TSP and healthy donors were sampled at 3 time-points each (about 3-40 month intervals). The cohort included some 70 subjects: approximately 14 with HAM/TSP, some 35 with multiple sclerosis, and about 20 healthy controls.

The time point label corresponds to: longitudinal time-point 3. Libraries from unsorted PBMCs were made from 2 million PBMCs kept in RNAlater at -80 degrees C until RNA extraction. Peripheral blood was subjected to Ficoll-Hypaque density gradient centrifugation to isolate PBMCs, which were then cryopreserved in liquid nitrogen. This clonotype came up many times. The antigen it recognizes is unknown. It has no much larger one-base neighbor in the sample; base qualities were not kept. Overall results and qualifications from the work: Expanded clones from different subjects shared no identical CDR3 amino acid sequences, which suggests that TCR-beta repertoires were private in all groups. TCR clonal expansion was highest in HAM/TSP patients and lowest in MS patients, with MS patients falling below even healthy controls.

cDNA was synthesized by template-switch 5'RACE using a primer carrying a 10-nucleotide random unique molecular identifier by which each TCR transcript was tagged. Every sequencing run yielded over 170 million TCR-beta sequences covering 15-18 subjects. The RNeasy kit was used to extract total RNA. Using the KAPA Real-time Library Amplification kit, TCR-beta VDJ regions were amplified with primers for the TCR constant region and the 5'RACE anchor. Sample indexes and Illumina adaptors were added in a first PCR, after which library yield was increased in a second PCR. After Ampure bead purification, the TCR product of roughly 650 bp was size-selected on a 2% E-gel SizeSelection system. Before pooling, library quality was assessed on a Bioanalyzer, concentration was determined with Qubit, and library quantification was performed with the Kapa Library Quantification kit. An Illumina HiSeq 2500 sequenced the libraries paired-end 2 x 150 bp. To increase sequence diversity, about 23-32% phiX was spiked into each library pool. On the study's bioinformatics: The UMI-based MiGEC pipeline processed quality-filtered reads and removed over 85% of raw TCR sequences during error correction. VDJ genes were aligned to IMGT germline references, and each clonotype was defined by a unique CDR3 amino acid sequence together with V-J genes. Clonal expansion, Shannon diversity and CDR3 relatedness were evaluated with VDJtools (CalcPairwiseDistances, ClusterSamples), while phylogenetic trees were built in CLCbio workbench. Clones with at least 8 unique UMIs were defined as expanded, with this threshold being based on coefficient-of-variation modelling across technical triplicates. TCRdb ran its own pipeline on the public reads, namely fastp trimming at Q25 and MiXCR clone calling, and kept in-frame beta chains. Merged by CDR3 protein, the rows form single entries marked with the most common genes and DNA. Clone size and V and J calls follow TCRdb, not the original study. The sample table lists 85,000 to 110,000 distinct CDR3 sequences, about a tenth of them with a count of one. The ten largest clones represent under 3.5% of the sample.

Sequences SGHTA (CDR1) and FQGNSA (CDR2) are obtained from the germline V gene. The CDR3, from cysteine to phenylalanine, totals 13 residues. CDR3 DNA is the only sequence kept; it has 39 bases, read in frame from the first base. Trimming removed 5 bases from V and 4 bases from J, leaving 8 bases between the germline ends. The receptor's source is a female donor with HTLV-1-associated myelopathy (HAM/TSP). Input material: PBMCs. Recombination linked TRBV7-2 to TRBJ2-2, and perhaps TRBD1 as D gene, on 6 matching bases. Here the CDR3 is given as CASSLQGTGELFF. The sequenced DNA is TGTGCCAGCAGCCTACAGGGCACCGGGGAGCTGTTTTTT.